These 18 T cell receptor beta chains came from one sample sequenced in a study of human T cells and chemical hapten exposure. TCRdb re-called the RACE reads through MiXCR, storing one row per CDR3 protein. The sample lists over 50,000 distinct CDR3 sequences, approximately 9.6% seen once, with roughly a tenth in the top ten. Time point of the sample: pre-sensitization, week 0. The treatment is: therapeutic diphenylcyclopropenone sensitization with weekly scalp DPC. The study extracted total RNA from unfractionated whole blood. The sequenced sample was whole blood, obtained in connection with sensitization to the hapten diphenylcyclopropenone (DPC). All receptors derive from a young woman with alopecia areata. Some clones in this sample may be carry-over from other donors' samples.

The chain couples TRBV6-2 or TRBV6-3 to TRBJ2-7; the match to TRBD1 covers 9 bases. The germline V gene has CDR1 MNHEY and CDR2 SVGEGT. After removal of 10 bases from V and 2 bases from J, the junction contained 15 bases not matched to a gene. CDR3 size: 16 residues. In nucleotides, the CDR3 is TGTGCCACCCGGGACAGGGATCTCAGAGGTCCCTACGAGCAGTACTTC. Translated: CATRDRDLRGPYEQYF.

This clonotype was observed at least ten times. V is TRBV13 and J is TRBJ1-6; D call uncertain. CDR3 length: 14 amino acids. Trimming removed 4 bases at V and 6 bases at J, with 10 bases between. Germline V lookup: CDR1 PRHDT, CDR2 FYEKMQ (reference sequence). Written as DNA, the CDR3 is TGTGCCAGCAGCTCAGGAACACGTAATTCACCCCTCCACTTT. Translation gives CASSSGTRNSPLHF.

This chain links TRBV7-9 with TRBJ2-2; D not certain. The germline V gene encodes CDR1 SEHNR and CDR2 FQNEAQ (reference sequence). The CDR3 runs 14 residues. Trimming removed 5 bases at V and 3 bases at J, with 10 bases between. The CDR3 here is CASSPGPYTGELFF. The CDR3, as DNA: TGTGCCAGCAGCCCCGGGCCCTACACCGGGGAGCTGTTTTTT.

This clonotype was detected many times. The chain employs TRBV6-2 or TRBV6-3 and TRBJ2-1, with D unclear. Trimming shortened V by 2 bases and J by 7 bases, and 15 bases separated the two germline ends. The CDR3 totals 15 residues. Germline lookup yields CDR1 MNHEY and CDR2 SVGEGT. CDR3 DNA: TGTGCCAGCAGTTACCAGACTGGGTGGGGTAATGAGCAGTTCTTC. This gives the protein CASSYQTGWGNEQFF.

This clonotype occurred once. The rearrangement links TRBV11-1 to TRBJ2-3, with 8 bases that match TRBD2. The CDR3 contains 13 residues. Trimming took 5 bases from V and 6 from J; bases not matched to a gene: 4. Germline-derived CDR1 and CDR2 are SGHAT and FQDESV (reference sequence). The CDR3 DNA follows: TGTGCCAGCAGCGCCCGACTAGCGGATACGCAGTATTTT. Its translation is CASSARLADTQYF.

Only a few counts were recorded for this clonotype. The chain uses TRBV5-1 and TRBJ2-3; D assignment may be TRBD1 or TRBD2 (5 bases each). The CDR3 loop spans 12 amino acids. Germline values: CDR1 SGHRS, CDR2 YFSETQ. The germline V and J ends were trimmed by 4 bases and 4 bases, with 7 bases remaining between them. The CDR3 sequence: CASSRGADTQYF. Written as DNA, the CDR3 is TGCGCCAGCAGCCGAGGGGCAGATACGCAGTATTTT. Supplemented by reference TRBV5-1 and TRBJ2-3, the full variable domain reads KAGVTQTPRYLIKTRGQQVTLSCSPISGHRSVSWYQQTPGQGLQFLFEYFSETQRNKGNFPGRFSGRQFSNSRSEMNVSTLELGDSALYLCASSRGADTQYFGPGTRLTVL.

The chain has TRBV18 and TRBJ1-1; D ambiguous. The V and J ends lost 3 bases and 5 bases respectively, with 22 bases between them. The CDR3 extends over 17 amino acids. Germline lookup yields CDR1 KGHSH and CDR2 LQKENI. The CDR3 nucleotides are TGTGCCAGCTCACCTAGAGAATATTCCGATGGCGGGACTGAAGCTTTCTTT. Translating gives CASSPREYSDGGTEAFF.

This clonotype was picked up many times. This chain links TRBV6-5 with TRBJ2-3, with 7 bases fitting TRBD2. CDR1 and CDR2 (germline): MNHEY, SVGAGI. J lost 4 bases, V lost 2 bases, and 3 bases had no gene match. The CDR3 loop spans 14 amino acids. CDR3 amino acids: CASSYGGGADTQYF. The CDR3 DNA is TGTGCCAGCAGTTACGGGGGAGGGGCAGATACGCAGTATTTT.

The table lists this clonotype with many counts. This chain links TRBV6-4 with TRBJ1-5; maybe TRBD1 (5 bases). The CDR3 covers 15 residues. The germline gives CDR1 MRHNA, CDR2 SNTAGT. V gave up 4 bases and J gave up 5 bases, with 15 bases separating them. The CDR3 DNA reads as TGTGCCAGCAGTGCCACCGGGGGATCTGATCAGCCCCAGCATTTT. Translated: CASSATGGSDQPQHF.

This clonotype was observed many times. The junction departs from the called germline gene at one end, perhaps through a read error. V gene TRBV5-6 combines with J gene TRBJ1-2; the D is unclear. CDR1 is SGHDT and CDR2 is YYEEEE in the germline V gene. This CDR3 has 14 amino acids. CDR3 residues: CASSLGPVNDGYTF. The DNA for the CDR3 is TGTGCCAGCAGCTTGGGACCGGTTAACGATGGCTACACCTTC.

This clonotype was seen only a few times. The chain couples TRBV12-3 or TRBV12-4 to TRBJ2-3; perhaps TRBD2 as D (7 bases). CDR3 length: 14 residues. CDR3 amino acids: CATRSGGATDTQYF. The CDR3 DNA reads TGTGCAACAAGAAGTGGGGGGGCAACAGATACGCAGTATTTT.

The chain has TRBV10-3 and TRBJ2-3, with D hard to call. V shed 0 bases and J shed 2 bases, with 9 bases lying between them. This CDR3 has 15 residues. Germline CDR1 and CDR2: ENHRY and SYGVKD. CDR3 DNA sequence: TGTGCCATCAGTGAGTCGGGATCTTCCACAGATACGCAGTATTTT. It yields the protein CAISESGSSTDTQYF.

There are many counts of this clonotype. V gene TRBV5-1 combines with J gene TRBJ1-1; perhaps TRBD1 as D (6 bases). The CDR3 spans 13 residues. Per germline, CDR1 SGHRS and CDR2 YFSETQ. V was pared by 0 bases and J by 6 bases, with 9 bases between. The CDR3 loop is CASSLVGAAEAFF. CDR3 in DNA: TGCGCCAGCAGCTTGGTGGGGGCGGCTGAAGCTTTCTTT.

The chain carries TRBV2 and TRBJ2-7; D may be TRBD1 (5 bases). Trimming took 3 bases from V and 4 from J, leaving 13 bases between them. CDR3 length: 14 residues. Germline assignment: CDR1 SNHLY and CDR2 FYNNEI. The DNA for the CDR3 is TGTGCCAGCAGTGAGACAGCCTCCGTATACGAGCAGTACTTC. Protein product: CASSETASVYEQYF. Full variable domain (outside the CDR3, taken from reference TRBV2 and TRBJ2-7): EPEVTQTPSHQVTQMGQEVILRCVPISNHLYFYWYRQILGQKVEFLVSFYNNEISEKSEIFDDQFSVERPDGSNFTLKIRSTKLEDSAMYFCASSETASVYEQYFGPGTRLTVT.

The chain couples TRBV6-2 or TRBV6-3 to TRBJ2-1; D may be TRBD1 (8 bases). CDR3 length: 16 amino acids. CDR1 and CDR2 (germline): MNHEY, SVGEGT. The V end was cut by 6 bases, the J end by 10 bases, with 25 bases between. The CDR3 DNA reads TGTGCCAGCAGCCACTCCGACAGGGGAGGGTCATGGGAGCAGTTCTTC. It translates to CASSHSDRGGSWEQFF.

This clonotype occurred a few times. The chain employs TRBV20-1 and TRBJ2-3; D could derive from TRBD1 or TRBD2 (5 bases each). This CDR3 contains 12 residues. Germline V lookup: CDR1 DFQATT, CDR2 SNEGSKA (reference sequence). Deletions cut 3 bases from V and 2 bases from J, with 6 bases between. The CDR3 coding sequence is TGCAGTGCTAGCGGGGCCACAGATACGCAGTATTTT. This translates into CSASGATDTQYF.

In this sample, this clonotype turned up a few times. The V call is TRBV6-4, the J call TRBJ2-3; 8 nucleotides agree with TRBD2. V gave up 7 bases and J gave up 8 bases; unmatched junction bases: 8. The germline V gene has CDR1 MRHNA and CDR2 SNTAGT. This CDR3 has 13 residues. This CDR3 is CASNQGLGATQYF. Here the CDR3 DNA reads TGTGCCAGCAACCAGGGACTAGGGGCTACGCAGTATTTT.

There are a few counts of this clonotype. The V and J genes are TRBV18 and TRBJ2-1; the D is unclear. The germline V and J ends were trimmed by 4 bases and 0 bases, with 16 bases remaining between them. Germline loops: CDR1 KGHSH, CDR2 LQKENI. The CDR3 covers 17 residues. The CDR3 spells CASSRQPEVYSYNEQFF. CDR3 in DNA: TGTGCCAGCTCACGACAACCCGAGGTATACTCCTACAATGAGCAGTTCTTC.